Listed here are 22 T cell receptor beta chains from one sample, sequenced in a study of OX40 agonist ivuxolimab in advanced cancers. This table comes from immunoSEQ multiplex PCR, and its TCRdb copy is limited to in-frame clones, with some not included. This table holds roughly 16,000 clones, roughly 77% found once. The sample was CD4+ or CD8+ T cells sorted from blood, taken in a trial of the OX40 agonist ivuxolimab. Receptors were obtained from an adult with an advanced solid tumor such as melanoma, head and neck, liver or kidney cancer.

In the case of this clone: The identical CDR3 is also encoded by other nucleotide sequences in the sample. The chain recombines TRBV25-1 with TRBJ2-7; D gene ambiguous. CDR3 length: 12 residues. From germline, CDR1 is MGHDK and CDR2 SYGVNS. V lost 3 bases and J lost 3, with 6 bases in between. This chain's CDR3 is CASSDGRYEQYF. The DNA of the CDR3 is TGTGCCAGCAGTGACGGTCGCTACGAGCAGTACTTC.

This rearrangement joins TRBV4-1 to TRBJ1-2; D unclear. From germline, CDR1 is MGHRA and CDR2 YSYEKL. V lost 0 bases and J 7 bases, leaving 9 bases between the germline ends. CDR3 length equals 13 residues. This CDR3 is CASSQDPGSGYTF. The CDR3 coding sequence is TGCGCCAGCAGCCAAGATCCGGGGAGTGGCTACACCTTC.

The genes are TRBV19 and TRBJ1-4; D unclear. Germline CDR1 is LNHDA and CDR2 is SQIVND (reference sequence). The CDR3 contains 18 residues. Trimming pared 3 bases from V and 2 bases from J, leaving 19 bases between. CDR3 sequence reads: CASSIRAAIAATNEKLFF. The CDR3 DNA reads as TGTGCCAGTAGTATTCGGGCAGCCATCGCGGCGACTAATGAAAAACTGTTTTTT.

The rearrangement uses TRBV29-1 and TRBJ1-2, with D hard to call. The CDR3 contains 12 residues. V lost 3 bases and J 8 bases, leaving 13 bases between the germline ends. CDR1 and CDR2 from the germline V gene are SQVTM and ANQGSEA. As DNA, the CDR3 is TGCAGCGTTGACCGCACAATCGACGGCTACACCTTC. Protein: CSVDRTIDGYTF. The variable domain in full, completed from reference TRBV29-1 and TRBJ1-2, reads SAVISQKPSRDICQRGTSLTIQCQVDSQVTMMFWYRQQPGQSLTLIATANQGSEATYESGFVIDKFPISRPNLTFSTLTVSNMSPEDSSIYLCSVDRTIDGYTFGSGTRLTVV.

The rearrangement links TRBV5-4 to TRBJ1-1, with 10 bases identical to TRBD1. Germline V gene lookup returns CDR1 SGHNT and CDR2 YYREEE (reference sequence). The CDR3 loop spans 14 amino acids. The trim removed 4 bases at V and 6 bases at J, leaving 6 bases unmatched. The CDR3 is CASSERTGGPEAFF. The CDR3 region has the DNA TGTGCCAGCAGCGAACGGACAGGGGGGCCTGAAGCTTTCTTT.

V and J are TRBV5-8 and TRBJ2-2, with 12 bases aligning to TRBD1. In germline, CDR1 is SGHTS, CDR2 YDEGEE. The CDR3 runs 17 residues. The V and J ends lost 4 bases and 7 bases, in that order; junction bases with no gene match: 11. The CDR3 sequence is CASSVYRDRGPGGELFF. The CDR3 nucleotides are TGTGCCAGCAGCGTTTACCGGGACAGGGGGCCTGGCGGGGAGCTGTTTTTT.

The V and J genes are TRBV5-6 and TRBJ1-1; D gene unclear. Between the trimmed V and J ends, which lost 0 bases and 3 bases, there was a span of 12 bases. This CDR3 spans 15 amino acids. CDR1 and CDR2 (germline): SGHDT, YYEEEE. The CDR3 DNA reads TGTGCCAGCAGCTTGGAATACAGTGAACACACTGAAGCTTTCTTT. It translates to CASSLEYSEHTEAFF.

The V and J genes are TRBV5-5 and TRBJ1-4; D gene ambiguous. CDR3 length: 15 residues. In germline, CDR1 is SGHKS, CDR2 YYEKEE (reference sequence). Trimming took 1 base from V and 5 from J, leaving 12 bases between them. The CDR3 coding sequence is TGTGCCAGCAGCTTGCCTTTCGACGGGAATGAAAAACTGTTTTTT. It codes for CASSLPFDGNEKLFF.

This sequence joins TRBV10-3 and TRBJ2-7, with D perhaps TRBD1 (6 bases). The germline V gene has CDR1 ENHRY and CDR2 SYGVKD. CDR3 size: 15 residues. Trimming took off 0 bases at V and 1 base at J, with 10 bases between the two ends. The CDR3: CAISESTGRSYEQYF. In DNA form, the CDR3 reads TGTGCCATCAGTGAGTCCACAGGGCGGTCCTACGAGCAGTACTTC.

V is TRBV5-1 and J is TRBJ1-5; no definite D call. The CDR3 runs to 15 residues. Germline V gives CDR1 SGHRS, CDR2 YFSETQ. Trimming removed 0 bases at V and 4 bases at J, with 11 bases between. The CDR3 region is CASSLVILGNQPQHF. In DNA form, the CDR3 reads TGCGCCAGCAGCTTGGTAATTTTAGGTAATCAGCCCCAGCATTTT.

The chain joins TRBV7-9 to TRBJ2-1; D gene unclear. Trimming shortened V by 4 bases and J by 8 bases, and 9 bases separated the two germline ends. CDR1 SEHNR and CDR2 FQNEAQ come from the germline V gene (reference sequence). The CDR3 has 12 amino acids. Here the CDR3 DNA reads TGTGCCAGCAGCTACCTTTCCGATGAGCAGTTCTTC. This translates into CASSYLSDEQFF.

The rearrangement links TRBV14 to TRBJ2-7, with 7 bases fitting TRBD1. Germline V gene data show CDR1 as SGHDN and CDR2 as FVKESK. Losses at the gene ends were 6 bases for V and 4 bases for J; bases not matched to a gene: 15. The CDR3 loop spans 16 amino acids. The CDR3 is CASSLRQGQLGYEQYF. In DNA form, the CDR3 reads TGTGCCAGCAGTCTCCGCCAGGGACAGTTAGGGTACGAGCAGTACTTC.

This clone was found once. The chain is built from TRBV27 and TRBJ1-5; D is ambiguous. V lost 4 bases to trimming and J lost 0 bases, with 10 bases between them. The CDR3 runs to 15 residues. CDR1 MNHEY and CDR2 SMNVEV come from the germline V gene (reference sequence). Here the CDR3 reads CASSWSAYSNQPQHF. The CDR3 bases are TGTGCCAGCAGTTGGTCAGCGTATAGCAATCAGCCCCAGCATTTT.

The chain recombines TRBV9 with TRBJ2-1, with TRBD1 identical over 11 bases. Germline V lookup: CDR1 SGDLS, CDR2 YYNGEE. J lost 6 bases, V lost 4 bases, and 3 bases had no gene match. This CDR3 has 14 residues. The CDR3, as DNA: TGTGCCAGCAGCCCCGGGACAGGGGGCAATGAGCAGTTCTTC. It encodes CASSPGTGGNEQFF.

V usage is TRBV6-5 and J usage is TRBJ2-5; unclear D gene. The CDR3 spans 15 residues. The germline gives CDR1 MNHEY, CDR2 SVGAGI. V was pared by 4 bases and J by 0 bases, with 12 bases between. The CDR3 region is CASSSSGPYQETQYF. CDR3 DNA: TGTGCCAGCAGTTCGTCCGGGCCCTACCAAGAGACCCAGTACTTC.

The CDR3 spells CASKGADHYGYTF. As DNA, the CDR3 is TGTGCCAGCAAGGGGGCGGATCACTATGGCTACACCTTC. This rearrangement joins TRBV6-5 to TRBJ1-2, with 7 nucleotides matching TRBD1. The V gene end was trimmed by 7 bases and the J gene end by 3 bases; junction bases not matched to a gene: 5. The CDR3 is 13 residues long. Germline loops: CDR1 MNHEY, CDR2 SVGAGI.

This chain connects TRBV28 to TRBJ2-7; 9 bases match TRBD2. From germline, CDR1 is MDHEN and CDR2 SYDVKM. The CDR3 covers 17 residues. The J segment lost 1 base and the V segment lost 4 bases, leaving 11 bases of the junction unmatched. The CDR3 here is CASSSFRKREASYEQYF. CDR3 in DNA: TGTGCCAGCAGTTCCTTTCGAAAGCGGGAGGCATCCTACGAGCAGTACTTC.

CDR3: CASSQDGQGVHF. DNA of the CDR3: TGCGCCAGCAGCCAAGATGGTCAGGGGGTCCACTTT. This rearrangement joins TRBV4-3 to TRBJ1-6; 7 bases are shared with TRBD1. Trimming removed 0 bases from V and 17 bases from J; junction bases left unmatched: 4. The germline V gene encodes CDR1 LGHNA and CDR2 YSLEER. The CDR3 spans 12 residues.

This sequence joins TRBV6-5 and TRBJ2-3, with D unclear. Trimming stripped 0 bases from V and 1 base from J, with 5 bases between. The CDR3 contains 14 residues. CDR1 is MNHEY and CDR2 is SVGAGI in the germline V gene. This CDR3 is CASSYSQGTDTQYF. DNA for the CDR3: TGTGCCAGCAGTTACTCCCAGGGCACAGATACGCAGTATTTT.

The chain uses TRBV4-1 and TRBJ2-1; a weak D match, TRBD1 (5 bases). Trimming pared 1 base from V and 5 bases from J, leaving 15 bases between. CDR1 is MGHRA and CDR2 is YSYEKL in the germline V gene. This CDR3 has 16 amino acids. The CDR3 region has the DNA TGCGCCAGCAGCCAAGTGAACAGGTTCCCCGACAATGAGCAGTTCTTC. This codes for CASSQVNRFPDNEQFF.

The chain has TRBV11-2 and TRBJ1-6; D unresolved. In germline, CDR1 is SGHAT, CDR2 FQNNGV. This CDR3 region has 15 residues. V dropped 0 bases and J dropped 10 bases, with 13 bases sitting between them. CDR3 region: CASSLEAVLRSPLHF. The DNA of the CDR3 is TGTGCCAGCAGCTTAGAAGCAGTGTTAAGGTCACCCCTCCACTTT.

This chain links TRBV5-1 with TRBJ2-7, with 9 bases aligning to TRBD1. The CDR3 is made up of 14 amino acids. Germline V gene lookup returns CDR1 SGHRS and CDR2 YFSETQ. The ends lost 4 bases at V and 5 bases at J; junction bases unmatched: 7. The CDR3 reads CASSIGTGPHEQYF. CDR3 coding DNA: TGCGCCAGCAGCATAGGGACAGGGCCCCACGAGCAGTACTTC. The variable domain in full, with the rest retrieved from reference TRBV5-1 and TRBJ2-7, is KAGVTQTPRYLIKTRGQQVTLSCSPISGHRSVSWYQQTPGQGLQFLFEYFSETQRNKGNFPGRFSGRQFSNSRSEMNVSTLELGDSALYLCASSIGTGPHEQYFGPGTRLTVT.